The next 30 T cell receptor beta chains were all read from a single sample in a study of shared clonotypes between healthy human individuals. The table came from immunoSEQ multiplex PCR; TCRdb's copy has only in-frame clones and leaves some out. This table holds around 1.9 million clones, 85% to 95% found once. Naive CD8 isolation took CD45RO-negative cells positively selected for CCR7 and excluded terminally differentiated effector memory CD45RA+ cells. The source material was naive CD8+ T cells from PBMCs. These receptor sequences come from a man aged 18 to 30 in good health. Some clones in this sample may be carry-over from other donors' samples.

In this sample, this clone turned up once. The chain uses TRBV29-1 and TRBJ2-7; D may correspond to TRBD1 or TRBD2 (5 bases each). The V gene's germline CDR1 is SQVTM and CDR2 ANQGSEA. Trimming took 7 bases from V and 3 from J, leaving 16 bases between them. The CDR3 is 13 amino acids. In nucleotides, the CDR3 is TGCAGCGCACGAATGCCAGGGAGCTACGAGCAGTACTTC. Amino acids: CSARMPGSYEQYF.

Worth noting for this clone: This sample also contains other DNA sequences that code for the same CDR3. The V gene is TRBV29-1, the J gene TRBJ2-7; 10 bases are shared with TRBD2. CDR3 length: 15 amino acids. CDR1 is SQVTM, CDR2 ANQGSEA, per germline. The V gene end was trimmed by 7 bases and the J gene end by 2 bases; junction bases not matched to a gene: 11. CDR3 protein: CSARKLAGDTYEQYF. The DNA for the CDR3 is TGCAGCGCGCGAAAGCTAGCGGGGGACACCTACGAGCAGTACTTC.

This chain connects TRBV4-3 to TRBJ1-1, with a tentative D call TRBD1 (5 bases). Trimming took 0 bases from V and 0 from J, leaving 14 bases between them. The germline V gene has CDR1 LGHNA and CDR2 YSLEER. The CDR3 runs to 17 residues. For the CDR3, the DNA is TGCGCCAGCAGCCAAGATGGGGCAGAACTAATGAACACTGAAGCTTTCTTT. Residues: CASSQDGAELMNTEAFF.

J is TRBJ2-1 and V is TRBV28; TRBD2 aligns across 8 bases. The V segment lost 5 bases and the J segment 0 bases; nucleotides outside the gene matches: 6. From germline, CDR1 is MDHEN and CDR2 SYDVKM. CDR3 size: 16 residues. This CDR3 is CASSPAAGGSYNEQFF. The CDR3 DNA reads TGTGCCAGCAGTCCCGCGGCGGGGGGCTCCTACAATGAGCAGTTCTTC. Full variable domain (missing parts from reference TRBV28 and TRBJ2-1): DVKVTQSSRYLVKRTGEKVFLECVQDMDHENMFWYRQDPGLGLRLIYFSYDVKMKEKGDIPEGYSVSREKKERFSLILESASTNQTSMYLCASSPAAGGSYNEQFFGPGTRLTVL.

About this clone: The same CDR3 can be traced to other DNA sequences in this sample. This chain links TRBV28 with TRBJ2-7, with TRBD2 matching over 7 bases. Germline V gives CDR1 MDHEN, CDR2 SYDVKM. Trimming cost V 7 bases and J 1 base; bases outside gene matches: 4. CDR3 length equals 13 residues. CDR3 sequence (DNA): TGTGCCAGCACCCCGGGGGGTTCCTACGAGCAGTACTTC. It specifies CASTPGGSYEQYF.

The table lists this clone with a count of one. The CDR3 DNA sequence: TGTGCCAGCAGTGCCCCTGGACAGCAAGTTAATCAGCCCCAGCATTTT. Translation: CASSAPGQQVNQPQHF. V usage is TRBV28 and J usage is TRBJ1-5, with a tentative D call TRBD1 (6 bases). V was clipped by 5 bases and J by 4 bases, with 18 bases between them. The CDR3 totals 16 residues. Germline CDR1 MDHEN, CDR2 SYDVKM.

The chain has TRBV7-9 and TRBJ1-1, with D unresolved. Germline CDR1 is SEHNR and CDR2 is FQNEAQ (reference sequence). Trimming stripped 2 bases from V and 1 base from J, with 11 bases between. This CDR3 is built from 15 residues. CDR3 nucleotides: TGTGCCAGCAGCTTAAAGGGAGTCCCGAACACTGAAGCTTTCTTT. This encodes CASSLKGVPNTEAFF.

In DNA, the CDR3 is TGCGCCAGCAGCCAACGACTGGGTACAAACACTGAAGCTTTCTTT. Its protein product is CASSQRLGTNTEAFF. V usage is TRBV4-1 and J usage is TRBJ1-1; D remains ambiguous. CDR3 size: 15 residues. The germline V gene has CDR1 MGHRA and CDR2 YSYEKL. V was cut by 2 bases and J by 2 bases, with 12 bases left in between.

The rearrangement uses TRBV29-1 and TRBJ2-5; D is unresolved. V was cut by 0 bases and J by 5 bases, with 10 bases left in between. Germline CDR1 SQVTM, CDR2 ANQGSEA. The CDR3 extends over 13 amino acids. The CDR3 DNA reads TGCAGCGTTGAAGAGCCGCTATCTGAGACCCAGTACTTC. This encodes CSVEEPLSETQYF.

This chain uses TRBV7-9 with TRBJ2-7; 8 bases map to TRBD1. The CDR3 has 15 residues. CDR1 is SEHNR, CDR2 FQNEAQ, per germline (reference sequence). Trimming at V came to 6 bases and at J to 4 bases, leaving 11 bases not matched to a gene. DNA of the CDR3: TGTGCCAGCAGTAAAACAGGGGGGATGTGGTACGAGCAGTACTTC. Residues: CASSKTGGMWYEQYF.

A few counts support this clone. The CDR3 DNA reads as TGCGCCAGCAGCTTGGTGTCGCCGTCTAGCGGGAGGTACGAGCAGTACTTC. Translated, it gives CASSLVSPSSGRYEQYF. The chain is built from TRBV5-1 and TRBJ2-7, with 11 bases matching TRBD2. CDR3 size: 17 residues. Trimming removed 0 bases from V and 4 bases from J; junction bases left unmatched: 9. From germline, CDR1 is SGHRS and CDR2 YFSETQ.

The rearrangement uses TRBV21-1 and TRBJ2-2; TRBD1 is the table's D call and was not checked against the DNA. TRBV21-1 is an annotated pseudogene. There are 11 residues in the CDR3. The CDR3 DNA is TGTGCCCACCTAGGACACGGGGAGCTGTTTTTT. Protein sequence: CAHLGHGELFF.

The rearrangement uses TRBV16 and TRBJ1-1, with D uncertain. Between the trimmed V and J ends, which lost 4 bases and 1 base, there was a span of 7 bases. CDR1 is KGHSY, CDR2 FQNENV, per germline. This CDR3 comprises 13 residues. This chain's CDR3 is CASSPGGNTEAFF. In DNA, the CDR3 is TGTGCCAGCAGCCCCGGAGGGAACACTGAAGCTTTCTTT.

The rearrangement uses TRBV25-1 and TRBJ1-2, with TRBD1 identical over 9 bases. Trimming cost V 10 bases and J 2 bases; bases outside gene matches: 14. The V gene's germline CDR1 is MGHDK and CDR2 SYGVNS. The CDR3 length is 16 residues. CDR3 nucleotide sequence: TGTGCCACCGGGACAGGGAAGGGGTTCGGAAACTATGGCTACACCTTC. This gives the protein CATGTGKGFGNYGYTF.

The chain recombines TRBV28 with TRBJ2-5; D is possibly TRBD2 (6 bases). V was shortened by 2 bases and J by 3 bases, with 13 bases between the two germline ends. Germline V lookup: CDR1 MDHEN, CDR2 SYDVKM. The CDR3 is made up of 15 amino acids. In DNA, the CDR3 is TGTGCCAGCAGTTTAGGGAATAGCGGTAAAGAGACCCAGTACTTC. Amino acid sequence: CASSLGNSGKETQYF.

The chain combines TRBV6-5 with TRBJ1-3; TRBD1 agrees at 7 bases. CDR3 length: 15 residues. Germline trimming cut 6 bases from V and 4 bases from J; bases unmatched to any gene: 9. Germline V gene sequence: CDR1 MNHEY, CDR2 SVGAGI. The CDR3: CASRPGQTSGNTIYF. The CDR3 nucleotides read TGTGCCAGCAGGCCGGGACAGACCTCCGGAAACACCATATATTTT.

The chain joins TRBV5-5 to TRBJ2-7; D gene unclear. This CDR3 is built from 13 residues. V lost 3 bases and J 1 base, leaving 8 bases between the germline ends. Per the germline V gene, CDR1 is SGHKS and CDR2 is YYEKEE (reference sequence). CDR3 sequence: CASSSHPSYEQYF. The CDR3 DNA reads as TGTGCCAGCAGCTCGCACCCTTCCTACGAGCAGTACTTC.

This chain uses TRBV7-9 with TRBJ2-7, with 9 bases matching TRBD1. This CDR3 is built from 15 residues. Germline CDR1 and CDR2: SEHNR and FQNEAQ (reference sequence). V lost 4 bases, J lost 7 bases, and 11 bases stayed unmatched. The chain's CDR3 is CASSSGDRELCEQYF. In DNA, the CDR3 is TGTGCCAGCAGCTCAGGGGACAGGGAGTTGTGTGAGCAGTACTTC. The complete variable domain, with remaining parts taken from reference TRBV7-9 and TRBJ2-7, reads DTGVSQNPRHKITKRGQNVTFRCDPISEHNRLYWYRQTLGQGPEFLTYFQNEAQLEKSRLLSDRFSAERPKGSFSTLEIQRTEQGDSAMYLCASSSGDRELCEQYFGPGTRLTVT.

V and J are TRBV6-5 and TRBJ2-1, with D uncertain. From germline, CDR1 is MNHEY and CDR2 SVGAGI. Trimming removed 0 bases from V and 7 bases from J, with 7 bases in between. The CDR3 extends over 13 amino acids. The CDR3 nucleotides are TGTGCCAGCAGTTACTCGATGGCTAATGAGCAGTTCTTC. Translated, it gives CASSYSMANEQFF.

The J gene is TRBJ1-3, the V gene TRBV7-9, with a possible D match to TRBD1 (6 bases). CDR1 is SEHNR and CDR2 is FQNEAQ in the germline V gene (reference sequence). The V end was cut by 2 bases, the J end by 4 bases, with 15 bases between. This CDR3 has 16 amino acids. CDR3 DNA: TGTGCCAGCAGCTTAAATCCAGGGGCTCCGGGAAACACCATATATTTT. Translating gives CASSLNPGAPGNTIYF.

CDR3 sequence: CASSLGGGLNTEAFF. In nucleotides, the CDR3 is TGTGCCAGCAGCTTAGGCGGGGGCCTGAACACTGAAGCTTTCTTT. V usage is TRBV7-9 and J usage is TRBJ1-1; TRBD1 is a possible D gene (6 bases). The ends were cut back, 1 base at V and 0 bases at J, with 9 bases in the middle. Germline V gives CDR1 SEHNR, CDR2 FQNEAQ (reference sequence). The CDR3 has 15 residues.

A single count supports this clone. The chain has TRBV21-1 and TRBJ2-7; the table calls TRBD1, which could not be checked here. TRBV21-1 is labeled a pseudogene. CDR3 length equals 15 residues. The DNA for the CDR3 is TGTGCCAGCAGCAAGGGCCAGGAAAAACCCTACGAGCAGTACTTC. It codes for CASSKGQEKPYEQYF.

This clone was seen only a few times. J is TRBJ1-4 and V is TRBV6-5, with D unclear. Germline-derived CDR1 and CDR2 are MNHEY and SVGAGI. This CDR3 spans 16 amino acids. V gave up 2 bases and J gave up 2 bases, with 12 bases separating them. CDR3 region: CASSYGPSLTNEKLFF. The CDR3 region has the DNA TGTGCCAGCAGTTACGGACCAAGCCTTACTAATGAAAAACTGTTTTTT.

This chain connects TRBV7-9 to TRBJ2-5; TRBD2 might be the D (5 bases). Trimming pared 8 bases from V and 0 bases from J, leaving 19 bases between. Germline CDR1 and CDR2: SEHNR and FQNEAQ (reference sequence). The CDR3 runs to 16 residues. The CDR3 sequence: CASHPRAQTNQETQYF. As DNA, the CDR3 is TGTGCCAGCCATCCGAGGGCTCAGACAAACCAAGAGACCCAGTACTTC.

The genes are TRBV4-3 and TRBJ2-7; TRBD2 matches 9 bases. Germline CDR1 and CDR2: LGHNA and YSLEER. The CDR3 loop spans 15 amino acids. V shed 1 base and J 3 bases; nucleotides not matched to a gene: 4. CDR3 residues: CASSQAWTSDYEQYF. The CDR3 DNA is TGCGCCAGCAGCCAAGCCTGGACTAGCGACTACGAGCAGTACTTC.

The chain is built from TRBV6-1 and TRBJ2-7; D gene uncertain. V dropped 8 bases and J dropped 3 bases, with 11 bases sitting between them. The CDR3 spans 12 residues. The germline V gene has CDR1 MNHNS and CDR2 SASEGT. Here the CDR3 DNA reads TGTGCCAGCTTCAACAGAGGCTACGAGCAGTACTTC. Translation gives CASFNRGYEQYF.

This sequence joins TRBV4-1 and TRBJ2-1; either TRBD1 or TRBD2 may fit D (6 bases each). Trimming removed 1 base from V and 2 bases from J, with 12 bases in between. CDR1 and CDR2 (germline): MGHRA, YSYEKL. This CDR3 contains 16 residues. DNA of the CDR3: TGCGCCAGCAGCCAAGTAGGGGGGTTAACCTACAATGAGCAGTTCTTC. Translation gives CASSQVGGLTYNEQFF.

The chain uses TRBV19 and TRBJ1-2; 8 nucleotides agree with TRBD1. Germline values: CDR1 LNHDA, CDR2 SQIVND (reference sequence). CDR3 length equals 15 residues. V shed 5 bases and J 8 bases; nucleotides not matched to a gene: 13. The CDR3 sequence is CASSSWDRLMEGYTF. CDR3 coding DNA: TGTGCCAGTAGTTCATGGGACAGGTTAATGGAAGGCTACACCTTC.

This chain uses TRBV11-3 with TRBJ2-5; perhaps TRBD2 as D (6 bases). The CDR3 runs to 13 residues. The germline V gene has CDR1 SGHNT and CDR2 YENEEA. V lost 5 bases and J 4 bases, leaving 11 bases between the germline ends. The CDR3 protein is CASSIAVGETQYF. The CDR3 nucleotides are TGTGCCAGCAGCATAGCGGTCGGAGAGACCCAGTACTTC.

This chain links TRBV9 with TRBJ1-4, with 7 nucleotides matching TRBD1. Trimming took 4 bases from V and 7 from J; bases not matched to a gene: 10. The CDR3 consists of 15 residues. Germline CDR1 reads SGDLS; CDR2 reads YYNGEE. The CDR3 nucleotides read TGTGCCAGCAGCCTTACCGGGACAGCAGCTGAAAAACTGTTTTTT. Residues: CASSLTGTAAEKLFF.